The rows below give T cell receptor beta chains drawn from one sample of a study of cytomegalovirus exposure and HLA in healthy donors. TCRdb's copy holds only in-frame clones and misses some; the assay was immunoSEQ multiplex PCR. The sample yields approximately 69,000 clones, about 72% seen once. Sample: PBMCs. The receptor source for this set is a middle-aged man in good health and CMV-seropositive. Each CDR3 is given with its conserved first and last residue. The D gene is left open where the match is weak. Size is stated for part of the rows, as once, few or many counts, or as a class when the clone is expanded.

j_call	v_call	d_call	clone_size	cdr3_aa	cdr3_nt
TRBJ2-7	TRBV5-8	TRBD1	-	CASSKRGTGLEQYF	TGTGCCAGCAGCAAACGAGGGACAGGGCTCGAGCAGTACTTC
TRBJ1-1	TRBV10-3	-	-	CAISESKPPSVNTEAFF	TGTGCCATCAGTGAGTCGAAACCCCCCAGTGTGAACACTGAAGCTTTCTTT
TRBJ1-2	TRBV29-1	-	-	CSVDKGGPYGYTF	TGCAGCGTAGATAAGGGGGGGCCCTATGGCTACACCTTC
TRBJ2-7	TRBV10-2	-	-	CASNPRGSYEQYF	TGCGCTTCCAACCCCCGGGGCTCCTACGAGCAGTACTTC
TRBJ2-2	TRBV5-1	-	-	CASSPEALVGELFF	TGCGCCAGCAGCCCGGAGGCGTTGGTCGGGGAGCTGTTTTTT
TRBJ1-2	TRBV9	-	few	CASNEGGNYGYTF	TGTGCCAGCAACGAGGGGGGGAACTATGGCTACACCTTC
TRBJ1-6	TRBV25-1	-	-	CASSERAAAYNSPLHF	TGTGCCAGCAGTGAAAGAGCGGCGGCCTATAATTCACCCCTCCACTTT
TRBJ2-1	TRBV4-3	TRBD1	-	CASSLLQGLEQFF	TGCGCCAGCAGCCTACTACAGGGGTTGGAGCAGTTCTTC
TRBJ2-5	TRBV2	-	once	CASTLETQYF	TGTGCCAGCACCTTAGAGACCCAGTACTTC
TRBJ1-1	TRBV5-8	-	few	CASSLGRAAEAFF	TGTGCCAGCAGCTTAGGCCGAGCGGCTGAAGCTTTCTTT
TRBJ2-5	TRBV16	TRBD1	-	CASSQGTGASQETQYF	TGTGCCAGCAGCCAAGGGACAGGGGCGTCCCAAGAGACCCAGTACTTC
TRBJ2-7	TRBV21-1	-	-	CASSKKDQVKAGYEWYEQYF	TGTGCCAGCAGCAAAAAGGACCAAGTAAAAGCGGGATATGAATGGTACGAGCAGTACTTC
TRBJ1-5	TRBV29-1	-	-	CSATLSGGRNQPQHF	TGCAGCGCTACGCTCTCCGGGGGGAGGAATCAGCCCCAGCATTTT
TRBJ1-4	TRBV9	-	-	CASSVAGQINEKLFF	TGTGCCAGCAGCGTAGCGGGTCAGATTAATGAAAAACTGTTTTTT
TRBJ1-4	TRBV28	-	few	CASSFTTNEKLFF	TGTGCCAGCAGTTTTACAACTAATGAAAAACTGTTTTTT
TRBJ1-5	TRBV30	-	-	CAWGGGVFGARGQPQHF	TGTGCCTGGGGAGGAGGGGTTTTCGGGGCGCGTGGTCAGCCCCAGCATTTT
TRBJ2-7	TRBV4-1	-	few	CASSQGLGAYEQYF	TGCGCCAGCAGCCAAGGGTTAGGGGCCTACGAGCAGTACTTC
TRBJ1-5	TRBV7-8	-	-	CASSLQGGNQPQHF	TGTGCCAGCAGCTTACAAGGGGGCAATCAGCCCCAGCATTTT
TRBJ2-1	TRBV4-1	TRBD2	once	CASSQDREAWWSAGYNEQFF	TGCGCCAGCAGCCAAGATCGGGAGGCCTGGTGGTCGGCGGGCTACAATGAGCAGTTCTTC
TRBJ1-1	TRBV7-9	-	-	CASSTRGDTEAFF	TGTGCCAGCAGCACACGGGGGGACACTGAAGCTTTCTTT
TRBJ1-1	TRBV7-2	TRBD1	few	CASIRNRGTEAFF	TGTGCCAGCATCAGGAACAGGGGCACTGAAGCTTTCTTT
TRBJ1-4	TRBV18	-	-	CASSRTRSEEKLFF	TGTGCCAGCTCGAGAACCAGATCGGAGGAAAAACTGTTTTTT
TRBJ1-6	TRBV9	-	-	CASSEGERAPPLHF	TGTGCCAGCAGCGAGGGGGAGAGGGCCCCCCCCCTCCACTTT
TRBJ2-5	TRBV7-2	-	few	CASSSSRGGETQYF	TGTGCCAGCAGCTCCTCGAGGGGGGGAGAGACCCAGTACTTC